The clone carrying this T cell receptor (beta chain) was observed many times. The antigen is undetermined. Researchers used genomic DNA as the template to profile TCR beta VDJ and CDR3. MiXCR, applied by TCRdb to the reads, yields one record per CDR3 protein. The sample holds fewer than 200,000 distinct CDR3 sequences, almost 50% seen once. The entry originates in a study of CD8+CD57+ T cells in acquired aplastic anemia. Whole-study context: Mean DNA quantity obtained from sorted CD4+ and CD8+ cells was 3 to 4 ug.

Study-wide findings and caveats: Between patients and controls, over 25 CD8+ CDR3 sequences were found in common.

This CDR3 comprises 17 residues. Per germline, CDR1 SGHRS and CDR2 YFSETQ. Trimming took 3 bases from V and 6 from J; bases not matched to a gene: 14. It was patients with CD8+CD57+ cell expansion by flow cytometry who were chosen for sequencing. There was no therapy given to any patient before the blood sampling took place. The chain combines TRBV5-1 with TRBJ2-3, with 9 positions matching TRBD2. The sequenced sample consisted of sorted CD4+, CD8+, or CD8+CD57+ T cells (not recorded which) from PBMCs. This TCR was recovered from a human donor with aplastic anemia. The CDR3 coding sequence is TGCGCCAGCAGCTCCTTCCCAGCGGGGGGAAGGGAGGATACGCAGTATTTT. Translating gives CASSSFPAGGREDTQYF.